This TCR beta chain was recovered during a study of cytomegalovirus exposure and HLA in healthy donors. General study results and limits: By HLA locus, TCR association rates varied in a later analysis, with DRB1 showing the most and HLA-C the fewest. Most TCR sequences were seen very rarely across donors, but some public TCRs occurred in many. TRBV6-2, TRBV6-3 and some other V segments were unresolvable in 87-base-pair reads. Later analysis suggested links between common viral pathogens and several top significant clusters.

V was clipped by 6 bases and J by 2 bases; unmatched bases: 12. This CDR3 comprises 16 residues. From germline, CDR1 is SGHDT and CDR2 YYEEEE. 13 Jbeta primers and 60 Vbeta primers were used for the PCR. Method: immunoSEQ multiplex PCR; TCRdb's copy keeps in-frame clones and lacks some. The repertoire holds about 98,000 clones, with approximately 80% as singletons. Turning to this clone: The target antigen is unknown.

The clonotype originates from a female donor in good health and CMV-seropositive. This rearrangement joins TRBV5-6 to TRBJ2-3, with 7 bases fitting TRBD1. Sequences were obtained from PBMCs. CDR3 amino acids: CASTLQSGGPTDTQYF. For the CDR3, the DNA is TGTGCCAGCACCCTGCAATCAGGGGGACCCACAGATACGCAGTATTTT. Together with reference TRBV5-6 and TRBJ2-3, the CDR3 gives the full variable domain: DAGVTQSPTHLIKTRGQQVTLRCSPKSGHDTVSWYQQALGQGPQFIFQYYEEEERQRGNFPDRFSGHQFPNYSSELNVNALLLGDSALYLCASTLQSGGPTDTQYFGPGTRLTVL.